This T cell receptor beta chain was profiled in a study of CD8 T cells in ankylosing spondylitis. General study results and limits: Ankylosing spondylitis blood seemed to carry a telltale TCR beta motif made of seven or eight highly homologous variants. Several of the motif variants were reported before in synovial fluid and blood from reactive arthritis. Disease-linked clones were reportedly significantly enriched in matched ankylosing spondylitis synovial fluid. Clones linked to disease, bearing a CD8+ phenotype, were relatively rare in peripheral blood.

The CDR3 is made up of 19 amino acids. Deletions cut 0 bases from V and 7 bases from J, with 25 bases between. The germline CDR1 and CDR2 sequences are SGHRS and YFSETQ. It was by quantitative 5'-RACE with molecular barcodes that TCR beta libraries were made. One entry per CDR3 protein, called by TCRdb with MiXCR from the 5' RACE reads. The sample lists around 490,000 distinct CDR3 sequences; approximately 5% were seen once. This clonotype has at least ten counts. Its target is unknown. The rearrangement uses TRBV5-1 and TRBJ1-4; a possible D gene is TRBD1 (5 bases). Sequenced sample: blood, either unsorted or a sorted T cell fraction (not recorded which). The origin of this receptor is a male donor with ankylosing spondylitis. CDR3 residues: CASSLGSGTAKYGTEKLFF. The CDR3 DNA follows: TGCGCCAGCAGCTTGGGGAGTGGAACAGCCAAATACGGGACTGAAAAACTGTTTTTT.